This TCR beta chain comes out of a study of radiation and T cells in renal cell carcinoma. Turning to the study itself: Nephrectomy followed 15 Gy stereotactic body radiation by 4 weeks.

Only in-frame clones appear in the TCRdb table, and some are missing; sequencing was by immunoSEQ multiplex PCR. The repertoire holds about 150,000 clones, with about 88% as singletons. Germline CDR1 MNHNS, CDR2 SASEGT. V gave up 2 bases and J gave up 1 base; unmatched junction bases: 6. The CDR3 length is 17 residues. General study findings and limits: Top tumor clonotypes rose in blood 2 weeks post-radiation, then contracted.

A remark on this clone: Its antigen remains unknown.

Documented time point: baseline pretreatment blood. Treatment defined: 15 Gy SBRT to primary tumor, nephrectomy 4 weeks later. The chain employs TRBV6-1 and TRBJ2-2; 8 bases match TRBD2. Specimen: blood, collected from a patient whose treatment included radiotherapy and nephrectomy. This clonotype was obtained from a woman aged 70-85 years with renal cell carcinoma. CDR3 protein: CASSEIGGARNTGELFF. The CDR3 nucleotides read TGTGCCAGCAGTGAAATCGGGGGGGCTCGGAACACCGGGGAGCTGTTTTTT.